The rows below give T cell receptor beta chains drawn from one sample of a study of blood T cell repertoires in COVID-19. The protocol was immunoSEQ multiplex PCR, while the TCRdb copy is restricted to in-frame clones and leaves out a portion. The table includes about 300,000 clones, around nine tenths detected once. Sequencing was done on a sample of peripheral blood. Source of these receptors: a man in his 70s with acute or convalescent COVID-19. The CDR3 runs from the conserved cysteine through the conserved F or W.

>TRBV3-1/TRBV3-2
CASSQSPQRYEQYF
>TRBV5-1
CASSSAGGPYEQYF
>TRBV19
CASSSQTGPQHF
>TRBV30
CAWTPGQILYEQYF
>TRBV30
CAWDKQGAMNTEAFF
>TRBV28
CASSILAGGPNTGELFF
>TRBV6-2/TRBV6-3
CASSYTSGRLGNEQFF
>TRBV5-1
CASSRTGDPYGYTF
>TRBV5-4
CASSRGGSHSYNSPLHF
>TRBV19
CASSPGTVQYKETQYF
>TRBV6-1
CASSEARMVVQPQHF
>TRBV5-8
CASSLVDRENTEAFF
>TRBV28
CASNLAVPYEQYF